Below are 28 T cell receptor beta chains sequenced from a single sample in a study of beta chain features in type 1 diabetes. Overall study results and limits: Shorter TCRB CDR3s, moderately but significantly so, marked every one of the four CD4+ subsets in Type 1 diabetes patients.

These receptors' antigens are unknown. Expressed TCRB transcripts were sequenced because the isolated RNA had all been reverse transcribed beforehand. The assay was immunoSEQ multiplex PCR, and TCRdb's table has in-frame clones only and misses some. The table has 250,000 or so clones, approximately 15% seen once. The sample consisted of naive CD4+ T cells from blood. The receptors here all came from a man younger than 40 with type 1 diabetes.

The CDR3 protein is CASSLTSGSSEQYF. CDR3 sequence (DNA): TGCGCCAGCAGTCTGACTAGCGGGAGCTCCGAGCAGTACTTC. The rearrangement joins TRBV5-1 to TRBJ2-7; the match to TRBD2 covers 12 bases. CDR3 length: 14 residues. With V trimmed by 5 bases and J by 6 bases, 6 bases remained unmatched. Germline CDR1 SGHRS, CDR2 YFSETQ.

With regard to this clone: Other DNA sequences in the same sample also yield this CDR3. V and J are TRBV9 and TRBJ2-1; maybe TRBD2 (5 bases). The V end lost 3 bases, the J end lost 4 bases, and 14 bases lay between the germline ends. The CDR3 sequence is 15 residues long. The germline gives CDR1 SGDLS, CDR2 YYNGEE. The CDR3 bases are TGTGCCAGCAGCGGCGGTGGGAGTTCTTACAATGAGCAGTTCTTC. Its protein is CASSGGGSSYNEQFF. The whole variable domain, filled in from reference TRBV9 and TRBJ2-1, reads DSGVTQTPKHLITATGQRVTLRCSPRSGDLSVYWYQQSLDQGLQFLIQYYNGEERAKGNILERFSAQQFPDLHSELNLSSLELGDSALYFCASSGGGSSYNEQFFGPGTRLTVL.

This clone has more than one count but fewer than ten. The chain couples TRBV6-5 to TRBJ1-1, with 12 nucleotides matching TRBD1. CDR1 is MNHEY and CDR2 is SVGAGI in the germline V gene. This CDR3 is 14 amino acids long. J lost 4 bases, V lost 7 bases, and 4 bases had no gene match. CDR3 protein: CASMGQGAFTEAFF. The CDR3 DNA reads as TGTGCCAGCATGGGACAGGGGGCTTTCACTGAAGCTTTCTTT.

CDR3: CASSFRDNEQFF. Here the CDR3 DNA reads TGTGCCAGCAGCTTCAGGGATAATGAGCAGTTCTTC. This chain uses TRBV11-2 with TRBJ2-1; TRBD1 might be the D (5 bases). The CDR3 runs 12 residues. Germline V gives CDR1 SGHAT, CDR2 FQNNGV. V lost 3 bases to trimming and J lost 7 bases, with 7 bases between them.

This clone was seen a handful of times. The chain couples TRBV19 to TRBJ1-5; D unresolved. The CDR3 covers 12 residues. Germline loops: CDR1 LNHDA, CDR2 SQIVND (reference sequence). V was clipped by 6 bases and J by 3 bases, with 6 bases between them. CDR3 residues: CASRRLNQPQHF. Written as DNA, the CDR3 is TGTGCCAGTAGGAGGCTCAATCAGCCCCAGCATTTT.

This clone was counted only a few times. This chain uses TRBV7-2 with TRBJ1-5; D is ambiguous. Per germline, CDR1 SGHTA and CDR2 FQGNSA. The CDR3 consists of 15 residues. V was trimmed by 2 bases and J by 6 bases, leaving 14 bases between them. The CDR3 region has the DNA TGTGCCAGCAGCTTATCATACGGGGTTGGTCAGCCCCAGCATTTT. Its translation: CASSLSYGVGQPQHF.

A few counts support this clone. The V gene is TRBV5-1, the J gene TRBJ2-3, with 9 nucleotides matching TRBD1. Germline CDR1 reads SGHRS; CDR2 reads YFSETQ. This CDR3 comprises 13 residues. V shed 4 bases and J 6 bases; nucleotides not matched to a gene: 3. CDR3 DNA sequence: TGCGCCAGCAGCATCGGGACAGGGGATACGCAGTATTTT. Translated, it gives CASSIGTGDTQYF.

The chain links TRBV11-1 to TRBJ2-3; D possibly corresponds to TRBD2 (5 bases). The CDR3 runs 14 residues. Looked up from germline, CDR1 is SGHAT and CDR2 is FQDESV (reference sequence). Trimming removed 1 base at V and 4 bases at J, with 9 bases between. This CDR3 reads CASSLDWGADTQYF. DNA for the CDR3: TGTGCCAGCAGCTTAGATTGGGGAGCAGATACGCAGTATTTT.

There are a few counts of this clone. The V call is TRBV9, the J call TRBJ2-2, with D perhaps matching TRBD2 (7 bases). Germline loops: CDR1 SGDLS, CDR2 YYNGEE. The CDR3 is made up of 18 amino acids. With 4 bases removed from V and 5 bases from J, the gap between germline ends came to 24 bases. The CDR3 region has the DNA TGTGCCAGCAGCCCCGGGAGTGGGGGGGCCTTAAGGACCGGGGAGCTGTTTTTT. Translating it yields CASSPGSGGALRTGELFF.

The J gene is TRBJ2-3, the V gene TRBV28, with 7 bases aligning to TRBD1. The CDR3 consists of 14 residues. The germline V gene has CDR1 MDHEN and CDR2 SYDVKM. J gave up 5 bases and V 3 bases, and 5 bases lay outside the gene matches. The CDR3 loop reads CASSLSGGEDTQYF. The CDR3 nucleotides are TGTGCCAGCAGTTTGTCAGGGGGTGAAGATACGCAGTATTTT.

The chain links TRBV27 to TRBJ2-7; 8 bases align to TRBD1. Per germline, CDR1 MNHEY and CDR2 SMNVEV (reference sequence). CDR3 size: 20 residues. Trimming took 8 bases from V and 3 from J; bases not matched to a gene: 27. For the CDR3, the DNA is TGTGCCAGCGCTTCCCTTATCAGTCAGGGGGCTGTCACGGTGGGCTACGAGCAGTACTTC. Protein sequence: CASASLISQGAVTVGYEQYF.

This clone has only a few counts. The chain has TRBV19 and TRBJ2-7; 10 nucleotides line up with TRBD1. The germline CDR1 and CDR2 sequences are LNHDA and SQIVND (reference sequence). Trimming cost V 5 bases and J 2 bases; bases outside gene matches: 12. The CDR3 length is 17 residues. CDR3 DNA sequence: TGTGCCAGTAGTCCGCGGACAGGGGGAGAATTGACCTACGAGCAGTACTTC. Amino acid sequence: CASSPRTGGELTYEQYF.

The rearrangement joins TRBV7-9 to TRBJ1-1; D is perhaps TRBD1 (5 bases). V was cut by 5 bases and J by 1 base, with 11 bases left in between. Looked up from germline, CDR1 is SEHNR and CDR2 is FQNEAQ (reference sequence). This CDR3 has 14 amino acids. The CDR3 DNA is TGTGCCAGCAGCCCGCAGGGATGGAACACTGAAGCTTTCTTT. This sequence encodes CASSPQGWNTEAFF.

This clone was recorded once. The J gene is TRBJ2-5, the V gene TRBV27, with 10 bases lining up with TRBD1. J gave up 3 bases and V 4 bases, and 2 bases lay outside the gene matches. The germline CDR1 and CDR2 sequences are MNHEY and SMNVEV (reference sequence). The CDR3 totals 14 residues. The CDR3 region is CASSSGQGEETQYF. CDR3 nucleotide sequence: TGTGCCAGCAGTTCTGGACAGGGGGAAGAGACCCAGTACTTC.

This chain uses TRBV6-1 with TRBJ2-1; 8 bases are a match to TRBD2. CDR1 and CDR2 (germline): MNHNS, SASEGT. Unmatched junction bases numbered 10, after V lost 3 bases and J lost 6 bases. This CDR3 contains 16 residues. The CDR3 nucleotides read TGTGCCAGCAGTGACCCTCTCGGACTAGCTATCAATGAGCAGTTCTTC. Its protein is CASSDPLGLAINEQFF.

This clone was seen a few times. J is TRBJ2-3 and V is TRBV6-1; D may be TRBD1 (5 bases). V lost 5 bases to trimming and J lost 0 bases, with 9 bases between them. This CDR3 is built from 14 residues. Germline assignment: CDR1 MNHNS and CDR2 SASEGT. The CDR3 DNA is TGTGCCAGCAGTTGGGCAGGGAGCACAGATACGCAGTATTTT. Residues: CASSWAGSTDTQYF.

V gene TRBV9 combines with J gene TRBJ2-1; D perhaps matches TRBD2 (6 bases). The length of the CDR3 is 14 residues. Germline V gene lookup returns CDR1 SGDLS and CDR2 YYNGEE. Trimming took off 1 base at V and 5 bases at J, with 10 bases between the two ends. The CDR3 loop is CASSVREANNEQFF. In DNA, the CDR3 is TGTGCCAGCAGCGTAAGGGAGGCGAACAATGAGCAGTTCTTC. Filled out from reference TRBV9 and TRBJ2-1, the complete variable domain reads DSGVTQTPKHLITATGQRVTLRCSPRSGDLSVYWYQQSLDQGLQFLIQYYNGEERAKGNILERFSAQQFPDLHSELNLSSLELGDSALYFCASSVREANNEQFFGPGTRLTVL.

The DNA for the CDR3 is TGTGCCTGCCCGGGACAGGGGGGCTATGGCTACACCTTC. Its protein is CACPGQGGYGYTF. This chain joins TRBV30 and TRBJ1-2; 11 bases are shared with TRBD1. The CDR3 is 13 residues long. Germline lookup yields CDR1 GTSNPN and CDR2 SVGIG (reference sequence). V trimming: 6 bases; J trimming: 4 bases; junction bases outside the gene matches: 4.

This chain links TRBV28 with TRBJ2-3, with a weak D call TRBD2 (7 bases). The ends were cut back, 7 bases at V and 4 bases at J, with 21 bases in the middle. Germline CDR1 reads MDHEN; CDR2 reads SYDVKM. The CDR3 contains 16 residues. The CDR3 loop is CASTPGGQGFADTQYF. CDR3 nucleotide sequence: TGTGCCAGCACCCCCGGGGGGCAGGGGTTCGCAGATACGCAGTATTTT.

The chain couples TRBV6-1 to TRBJ1-2; 8 bases agree with TRBD1. With V trimmed by 2 bases and J by 13 bases, 6 bases remained unmatched. CDR1 MNHNS and CDR2 SASEGT come from the germline V gene. The CDR3 is 12 amino acids. This CDR3 reads CASSETQGAFTF. DNA for the CDR3: TGTGCCAGCAGTGAAACGCAGGGGGCCTTCACCTTC.

The genes are TRBV5-4 and TRBJ2-1; 15 bases align to TRBD2. Germline values: CDR1 SGHNT, CDR2 YYREEE (reference sequence). V dropped 4 bases and J dropped 7; count of bases not matched to a gene: 6. The CDR3 runs to 16 residues. The CDR3 coding sequence is TGTGCCAGCAGCCCGTCCGGGACTAGCGGGAGGAATGAGCAGTTCTTC. Protein sequence: CASSPSGTSGRNEQFF.

The chain carries TRBV5-6 and TRBJ1-2; D perhaps matches TRBD1 (6 bases). The germline V and J ends were trimmed by 4 bases and 7 bases, with 14 bases remaining between them. The CDR3 is made up of 13 amino acids. Germline V gene lookup returns CDR1 SGHDT and CDR2 YYEEEE. CDR3 DNA sequence: TGTGCCAGCAGCGTACCGGCAGGGGTTGGCTACACCTTC. Translation gives CASSVPAGVGYTF.

This clone was found a few times. The chain employs TRBV16 and TRBJ1-2, with a tentative D call TRBD1 (5 bases). Germline lookup yields CDR1 KGHSY and CDR2 FQNENV. The CDR3 runs to 13 residues. V was pared by 1 base and J by 8 bases, with 11 bases between. Written as DNA, the CDR3 is TGTGCCAGCAGCCAATATCAGGGAGGAGGCTACACCTTC. Translated, it gives CASSQYQGGGYTF.

This clone was recorded a few times. CDR3 in amino acids: CAWSQQGPEQFF. In nucleotides, the CDR3 is TGTGCCTGGAGTCAACAGGGTCCTGAGCAGTTCTTC. The V gene is TRBV30, the J gene TRBJ2-1; the D gene is possibly TRBD1 (6 bases). The germline V and J ends were trimmed by 2 bases and 9 bases, with 11 bases remaining between them. The CDR3 contains 12 residues. In germline, CDR1 is GTSNPN, CDR2 SVGIG (reference sequence).

This clone was detected a few times. The sample carries other DNA sequences with the same CDR3. The V and J genes are TRBV4-2 and TRBJ2-7; possibly TRBD2 for D (6 bases). This CDR3 has 15 amino acids. The V gene lost 0 bases and the J gene lost 1 base, with 10 bases spanning the gap. Per germline, CDR1 LGHNA and CDR2 YNFKEQ. CDR3 protein: CASSQELAGSYEQYF. The CDR3 DNA sequence: TGTGCCAGCAGCCAAGAGTTGGCGGGATCCTACGAGCAGTACTTC.

This clone was recorded a few times. The J gene is TRBJ1-1, the V gene TRBV20-1; D is ambiguous. The V gene's germline CDR1 is DFQATT and CDR2 SNEGSKA (reference sequence). The V end lost 5 bases, the J end lost 7 bases, and 11 bases lay between the germline ends. This CDR3 is built from 11 residues. As DNA, the CDR3 is TGCAGTGCTGCCCCGAATAGTGAAGCTTTCTTT. Translating gives CSAAPNSEAFF.

The V and J genes are TRBV2 and TRBJ2-1; 9 positions agree with TRBD2. Losses at the gene ends were 8 bases for V and 7 bases for J; bases not matched to a gene: 6. This CDR3 has 13 residues. Per the germline V gene, CDR1 is SNHLY and CDR2 is FYNNEI. The CDR3 DNA reads TGTGCCAGCCTAACGCGGGAGGGAAATGAGCAGTTCTTC. Residues: CASLTREGNEQFF.

There are a few counts of this clone. The chain joins TRBV5-6 to TRBJ2-4, with D possibly being TRBD2 (6 bases). The CDR3 is 14 amino acids. Germline CDR1 SGHDT, CDR2 YYEEEE. V was shortened by 4 bases and J by 0 bases, with 8 bases between the two germline ends. The CDR3 sequence: CASSPAGAKNIQYF. CDR3 in DNA: TGTGCCAGCAGCCCAGCGGGAGCCAAAAACATTCAGTACTTC.